Following are 2 T cell receptor beta chains from one sample sequenced in a study of blood T cell repertoires in COVID-19. Only in-frame clones appear in the TCRdb table, and some are missing; sequencing was by immunoSEQ multiplex PCR. The sample gives around 260,000 clones, roughly 90% of which show up once; approximately 2% is in the top ten. Sequencing was done on a sample of peripheral blood. The source is a man aged 25-40 years with active or convalescent COVID-19.

The chain joins TRBV5-1 to TRBJ1-1; a weak D match, TRBD1 (6 bases). Trimming pared 4 bases from V and 4 bases from J, leaving 14 bases between. In germline, CDR1 is SGHRS, CDR2 YFSETQ. The CDR3 extends over 14 amino acids. The CDR3 coding sequence is TGCGCCAGCAGCACGGACAGTTCGTTCACTGAAGCTTTCTTT. Amino acid sequence: CASSTDSSFTEAFF.

The chain combines TRBV6-5 with TRBJ1-3; D is possibly TRBD1 (6 bases). The V gene lost 0 bases and the J gene lost 0 bases, with 9 bases spanning the gap. The CDR3 runs to 16 residues. The germline gives CDR1 MNHEY, CDR2 SVGAGI. The CDR3 DNA reads as TGTGCCAGCAGTTACTCGACGACAGGCTCTGGAAACACCATATATTTT. Its protein is CASSYSTTGSGNTIYF.